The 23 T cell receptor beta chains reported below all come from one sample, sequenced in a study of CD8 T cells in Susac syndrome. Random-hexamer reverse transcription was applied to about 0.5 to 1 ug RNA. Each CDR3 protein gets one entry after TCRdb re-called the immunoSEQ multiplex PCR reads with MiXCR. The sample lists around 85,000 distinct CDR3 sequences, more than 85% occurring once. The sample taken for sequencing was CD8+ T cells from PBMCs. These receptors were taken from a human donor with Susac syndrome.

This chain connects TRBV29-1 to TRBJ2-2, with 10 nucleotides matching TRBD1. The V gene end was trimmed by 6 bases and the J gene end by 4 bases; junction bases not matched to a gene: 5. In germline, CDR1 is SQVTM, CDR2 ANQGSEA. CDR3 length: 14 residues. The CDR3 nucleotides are TGCAGCGTCGCCGGACAGGGGGGCACCGGGGAGCTGTTTTTT. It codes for CSVAGQGGTGELFF.

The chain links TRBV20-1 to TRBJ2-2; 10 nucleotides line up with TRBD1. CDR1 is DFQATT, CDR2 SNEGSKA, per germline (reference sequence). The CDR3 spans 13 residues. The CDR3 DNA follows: TGCAGGGGCCGGGACAGGGGCACCGGGGAGCTGTTTTTT. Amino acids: CRGRDRGTGELFF.

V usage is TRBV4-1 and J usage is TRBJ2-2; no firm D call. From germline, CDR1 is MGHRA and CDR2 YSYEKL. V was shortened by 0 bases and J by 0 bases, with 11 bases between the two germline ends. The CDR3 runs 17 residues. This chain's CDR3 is CASSQDGPRANTGELFF. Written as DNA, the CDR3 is TGCGCCAGCAGCCAAGATGGTCCCAGAGCGAACACCGGGGAGCTGTTTTTT.

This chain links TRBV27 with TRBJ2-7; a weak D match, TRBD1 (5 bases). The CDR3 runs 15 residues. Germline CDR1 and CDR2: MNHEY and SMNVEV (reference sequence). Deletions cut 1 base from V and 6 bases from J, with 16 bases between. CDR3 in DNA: TGTGCCAGCAGTTTATTGGTGGCAGGGATTTTCGAGCAGTACTTC. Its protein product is CASSLLVAGIFEQYF.

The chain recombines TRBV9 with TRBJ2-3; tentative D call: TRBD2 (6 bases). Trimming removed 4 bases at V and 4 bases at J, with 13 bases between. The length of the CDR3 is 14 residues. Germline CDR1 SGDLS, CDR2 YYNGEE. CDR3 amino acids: CASSPLGGSDTQYF. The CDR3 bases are TGTGCCAGCAGCCCGTTGGGGGGATCAGATACGCAGTATTTT.

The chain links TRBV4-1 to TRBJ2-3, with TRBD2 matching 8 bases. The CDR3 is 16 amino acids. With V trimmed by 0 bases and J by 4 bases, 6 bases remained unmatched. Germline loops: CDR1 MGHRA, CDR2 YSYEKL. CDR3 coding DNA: TGCGCCAGCAGCCAAGAGGGGACTAGTGGGGCAGATACGCAGTATTTT. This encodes CASSQEGTSGADTQYF.

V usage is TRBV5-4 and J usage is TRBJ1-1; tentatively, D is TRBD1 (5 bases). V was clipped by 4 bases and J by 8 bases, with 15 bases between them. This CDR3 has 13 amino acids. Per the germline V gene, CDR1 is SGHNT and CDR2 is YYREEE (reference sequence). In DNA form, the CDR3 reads TGTGCCAGCAGCCCGGGGGGTAGAGAGGAAGCTTTCTTT. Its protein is CASSPGGREEAFF.

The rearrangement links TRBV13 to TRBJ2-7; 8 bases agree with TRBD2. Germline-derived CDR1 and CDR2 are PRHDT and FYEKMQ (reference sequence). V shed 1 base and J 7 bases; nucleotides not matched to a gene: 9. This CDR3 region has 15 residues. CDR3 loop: CASSLVGAGVREQYF. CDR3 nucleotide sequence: TGTGCCAGCAGCTTAGTTGGAGCGGGAGTTAGGGAGCAGTACTTC.

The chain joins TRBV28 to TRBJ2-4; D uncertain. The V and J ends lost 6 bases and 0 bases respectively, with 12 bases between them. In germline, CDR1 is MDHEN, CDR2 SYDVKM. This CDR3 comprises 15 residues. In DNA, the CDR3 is TGTGCCAGCAGCCAGAACGTACTAGCCAAAAACATTCAGTACTTC. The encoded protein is CASSQNVLAKNIQYF.

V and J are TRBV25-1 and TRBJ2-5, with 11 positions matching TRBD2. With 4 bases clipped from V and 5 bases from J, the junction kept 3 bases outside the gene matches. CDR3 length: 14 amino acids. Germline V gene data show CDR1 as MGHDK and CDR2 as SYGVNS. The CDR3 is CASSGWTSGETQYF. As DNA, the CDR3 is TGTGCCAGCAGTGGGTGGACTAGCGGGGAGACCCAGTACTTC.

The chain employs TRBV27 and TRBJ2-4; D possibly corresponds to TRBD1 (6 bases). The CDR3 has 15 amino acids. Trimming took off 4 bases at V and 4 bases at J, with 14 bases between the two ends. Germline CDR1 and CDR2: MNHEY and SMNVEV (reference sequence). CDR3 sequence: CASSSSPQGKNIQYF. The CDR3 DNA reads TGTGCCAGCAGTTCGAGCCCCCAGGGGAAAAACATTCAGTACTTC.

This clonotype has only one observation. The DNA of the CDR3 is TGTGCCAGCAGCTTAGGAAGAGTTGCCGAGACCCAGTACTTC. Encoded protein: CASSLGRVAETQYF. This rearrangement joins TRBV13 to TRBJ2-5; no clear D gene. The CDR3 spans 14 residues. Trimming removed 0 bases from V and 5 bases from J, with 10 bases in between. CDR1 is PRHDT, CDR2 FYEKMQ, per germline (reference sequence).

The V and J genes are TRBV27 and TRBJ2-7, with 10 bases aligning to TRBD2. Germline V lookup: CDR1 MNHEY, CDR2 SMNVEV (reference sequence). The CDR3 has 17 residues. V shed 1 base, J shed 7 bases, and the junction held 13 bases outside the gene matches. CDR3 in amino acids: CASSLYPELAGMDEQYF. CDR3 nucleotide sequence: TGTGCCAGCAGTTTATACCCCGAACTAGCGGGAATGGATGAGCAGTACTTC.

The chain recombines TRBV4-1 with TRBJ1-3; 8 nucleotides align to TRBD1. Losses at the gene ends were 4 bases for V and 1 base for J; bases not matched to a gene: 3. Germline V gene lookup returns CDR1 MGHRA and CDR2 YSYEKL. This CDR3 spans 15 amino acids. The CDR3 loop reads CASSRDRSSGNTIYF. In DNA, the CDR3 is TGCGCCAGCAGCCGGGACAGGTCATCTGGAAACACCATATATTTT.

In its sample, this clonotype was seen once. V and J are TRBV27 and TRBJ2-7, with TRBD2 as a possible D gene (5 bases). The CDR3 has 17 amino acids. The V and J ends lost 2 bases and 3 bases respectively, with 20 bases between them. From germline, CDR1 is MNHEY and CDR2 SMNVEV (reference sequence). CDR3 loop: CASSLVVRDPRDYEQYF. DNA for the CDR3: TGTGCCAGCAGTTTAGTGGTGAGGGATCCTAGGGACTACGAGCAGTACTTC.

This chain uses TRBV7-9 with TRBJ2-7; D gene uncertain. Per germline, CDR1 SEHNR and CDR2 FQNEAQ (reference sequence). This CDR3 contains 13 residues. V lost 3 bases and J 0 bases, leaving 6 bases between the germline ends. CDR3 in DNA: TGTGCCAGCAGCTTGAGCTTCTCCTACGAGCAGTACTTC. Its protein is CASSLSFSYEQYF. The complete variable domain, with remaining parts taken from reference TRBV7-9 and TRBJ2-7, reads DTGVSQNPRHKITKRGQNVTFRCDPISEHNRLYWYRQTLGQGPEFLTYFQNEAQLEKSRLLSDRFSAERPKGSFSTLEIQRTEQGDSAMYLCASSLSFSYEQYFGPGTRLTVT.

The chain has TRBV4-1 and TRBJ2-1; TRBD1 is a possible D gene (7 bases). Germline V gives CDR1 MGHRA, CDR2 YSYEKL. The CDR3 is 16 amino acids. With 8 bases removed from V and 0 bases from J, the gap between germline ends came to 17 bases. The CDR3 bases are TGCGCCAGCGCCCCAGGGGGGCTTCCCTCCTACAATGAGCAGTTCTTC. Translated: CASAPGGLPSYNEQFF.

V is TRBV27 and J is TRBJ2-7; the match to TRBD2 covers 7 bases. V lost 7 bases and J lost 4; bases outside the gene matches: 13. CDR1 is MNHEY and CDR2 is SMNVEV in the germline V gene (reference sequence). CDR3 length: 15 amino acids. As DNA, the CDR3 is TGTGCCAGCAAGGGAGGGATCTCCGGGCCTTACGAGCAGTACTTC. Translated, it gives CASKGGISGPYEQYF.

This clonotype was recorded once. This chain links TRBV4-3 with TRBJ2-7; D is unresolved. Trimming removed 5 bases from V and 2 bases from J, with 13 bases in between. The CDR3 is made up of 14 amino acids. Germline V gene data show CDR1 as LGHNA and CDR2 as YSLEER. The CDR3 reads CASSAYSGAYEQYF. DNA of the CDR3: TGCGCCAGCAGCGCCTATTCTGGCGCCTACGAGCAGTACTTC.

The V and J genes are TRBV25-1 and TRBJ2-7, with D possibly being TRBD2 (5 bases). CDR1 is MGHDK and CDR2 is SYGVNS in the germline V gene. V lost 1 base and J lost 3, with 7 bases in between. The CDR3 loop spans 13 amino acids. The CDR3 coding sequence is TGTGCCAGCAGTGAATTTGGAGGCTACGAGCAGTACTTC. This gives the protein CASSEFGGYEQYF.

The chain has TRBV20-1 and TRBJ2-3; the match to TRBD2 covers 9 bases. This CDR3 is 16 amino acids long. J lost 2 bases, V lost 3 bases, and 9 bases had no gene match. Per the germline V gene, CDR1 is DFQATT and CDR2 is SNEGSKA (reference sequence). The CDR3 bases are TGCAGTGCTAGTTTGCAAGCTAGCGGGAACACAGATACGCAGTATTTT. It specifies CSASLQASGNTDTQYF.

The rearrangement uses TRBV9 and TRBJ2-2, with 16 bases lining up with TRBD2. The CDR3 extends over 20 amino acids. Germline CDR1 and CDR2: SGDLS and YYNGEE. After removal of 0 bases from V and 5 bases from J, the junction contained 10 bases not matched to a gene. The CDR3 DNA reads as TGTGCCAGCAGCGTAGACCCGGGACTAGCGGGAGGGCATAGAACCGGGGAGCTGTTTTTT. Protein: CASSVDPGLAGGHRTGELFF.

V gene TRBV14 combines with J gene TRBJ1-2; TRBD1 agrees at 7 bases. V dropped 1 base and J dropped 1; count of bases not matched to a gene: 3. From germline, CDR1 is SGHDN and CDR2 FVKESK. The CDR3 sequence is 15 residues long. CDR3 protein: CASSQVQGNNYGYTF. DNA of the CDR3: TGTGCCAGCAGCCAAGTACAGGGGAATAACTATGGCTACACCTTC.